This T cell receptor (beta chain) was sequenced during a study of T cell responses to AZD1222 COVID-19 vaccine. Whole-study findings and limits: As reported, nearly half of all spike-specific TCRs target variant regions that are unmutated.

On this clone: The target antigen is unknown.

The table came from immunoSEQ multiplex PCR; TCRdb's copy has only in-frame clones and leaves some out. The table includes 90,000 to 150,000 clones, about 86% detected once. Germline V lookup: CDR1 SGDLS, CDR2 YYNGEE. The CDR3 runs to 14 residues. The ends were cut back, 4 bases at V and 5 bases at J, with 15 bases in the middle. This sequence originates from an adult who received the AZD1222 COVID-19 vaccine. This material consisted of peripheral blood, taken 28 days after the second AZD1222 dose. The rearrangement joins TRBV9 to TRBJ2-5; D possibly matches TRBD1 or TRBD2 (5 bases each). The DNA for the CDR3 is TGTGCCAGCAGCCTACGGGGCGGAGGCGAGACCCAGTACTTC. Translation gives CASSLRGGGETQYF.